The text below deals with one TCR beta chain. This entry comes from a study of shared clonotypes between healthy human individuals. Assay: immunoSEQ multiplex PCR; the TCRdb copy retains only in-frame clones and omits some. The profile shows 2 million to 3 million clones, 80% to 95% of them singletons. V shed 7 bases and J shed 2 bases, with 2 bases lying between them. The V gene's germline CDR1 is MDHEN and CDR2 SYDVKM. This CDR3 has 11 residues. The V gene is TRBV28, the J gene TRBJ2-2; D not resolved. This receptor was taken from a man between 18 and 29 years old in good health. Some clones in this sample may be carry-over from other donors' samples. The source material was naive CD4+ T cells from PBMCs. The subset is: CD45RA+ positively selected. The CDR3 loop reads CASINTGELFF. The DNA for the CDR3 is TGTGCCAGCATAAACACCGGGGAGCTGTTTTTT.